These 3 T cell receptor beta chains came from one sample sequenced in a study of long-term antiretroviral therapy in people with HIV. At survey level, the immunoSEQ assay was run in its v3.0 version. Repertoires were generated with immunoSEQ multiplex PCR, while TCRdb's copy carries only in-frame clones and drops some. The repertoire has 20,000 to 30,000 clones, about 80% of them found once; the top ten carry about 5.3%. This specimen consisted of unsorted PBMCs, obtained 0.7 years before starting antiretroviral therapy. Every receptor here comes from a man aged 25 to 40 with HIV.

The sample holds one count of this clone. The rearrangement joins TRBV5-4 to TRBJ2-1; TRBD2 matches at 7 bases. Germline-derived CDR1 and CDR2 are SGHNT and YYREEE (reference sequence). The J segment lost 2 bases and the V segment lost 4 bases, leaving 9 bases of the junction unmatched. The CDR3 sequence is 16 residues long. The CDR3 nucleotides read TGTGCCAGCAGCACGGCGGGCGGGAGACCCTACAATGAGCAGTTCTTC. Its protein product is CASSTAGGRPYNEQFF.

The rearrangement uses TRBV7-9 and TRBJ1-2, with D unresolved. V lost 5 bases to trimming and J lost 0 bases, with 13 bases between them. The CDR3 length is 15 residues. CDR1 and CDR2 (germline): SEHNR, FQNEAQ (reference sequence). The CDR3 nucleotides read TGTGCCAGCAGCCCGCTAAGGGATACTAACTATGGCTACACCTTC. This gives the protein CASSPLRDTNYGYTF.

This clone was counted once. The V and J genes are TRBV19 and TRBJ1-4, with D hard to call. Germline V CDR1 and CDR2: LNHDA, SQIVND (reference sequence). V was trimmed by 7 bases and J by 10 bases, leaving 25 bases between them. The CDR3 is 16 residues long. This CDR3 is CASISSLGDSVRKLFF. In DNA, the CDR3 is TGTGCCAGTATCTCTTCCCTCGGCGACTCCGTGAGAAAACTGTTTTTT.